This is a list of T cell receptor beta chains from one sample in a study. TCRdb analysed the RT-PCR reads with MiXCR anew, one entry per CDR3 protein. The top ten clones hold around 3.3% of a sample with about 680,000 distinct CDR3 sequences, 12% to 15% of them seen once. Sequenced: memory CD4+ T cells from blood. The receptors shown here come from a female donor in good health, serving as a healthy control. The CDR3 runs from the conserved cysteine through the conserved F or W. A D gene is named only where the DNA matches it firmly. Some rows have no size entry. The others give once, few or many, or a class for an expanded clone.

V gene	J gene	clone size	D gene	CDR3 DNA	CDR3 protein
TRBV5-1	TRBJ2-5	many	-	TGCGCCAGCAGCTTGGGAGATGAGGGGATTTTGCAAGAGACCCAGTACTTC	CASSLGDEGILQETQYF
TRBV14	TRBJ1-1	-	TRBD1	TGTGCCAGCTCACTAAACCAGGGGGCGGAAGCTTTCTTT	CASSLNQGAEAFF
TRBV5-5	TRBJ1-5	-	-	TGTGCCAGCAGCTTCGGCGGTATAGCGGGTCAGCCCCAGCATTTT	CASSFGGIAGQPQHF
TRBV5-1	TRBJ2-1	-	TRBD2	TGCGCCAGCAGCAGCCCGGGGACTAGCATTGGCAATGAGCAGTTCTTC	CASSSPGTSIGNEQFF
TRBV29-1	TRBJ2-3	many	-	TGCAGCGTTCACGGGTACACAGATACGCAGTATTTT	CSVHGYTDTQYF
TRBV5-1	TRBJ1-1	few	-	TGCGCCAGCAGCTTGATGACATCGGCGACTGAAGCTTTCTTT	CASSLMTSATEAFF
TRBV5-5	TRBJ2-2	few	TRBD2	TGTGCCAGCAGGATAGCGGCGGGGGGCGTCGGAACCGGGGAGCTGTTTTTT	CASRIAAGGVGTGELFF
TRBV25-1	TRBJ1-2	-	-	TGTGCCAGCAGTGAATCATCAGGGTTAGAATCCAACTATGGCTACACCTTC	CASSESSGLESNYGYTF
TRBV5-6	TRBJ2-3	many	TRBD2	TGTGCCAGCAGCTCGACTAGCGGGGCTGGGGATACGCAGTATTTT	CASSSTSGAGDTQYF
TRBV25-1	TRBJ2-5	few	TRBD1	TGTGCCAGCTACTCGGACAGGGTGGGAGAGACCCAGTACTTC	CASYSDRVGETQYF
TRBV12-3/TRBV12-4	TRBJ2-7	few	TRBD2	TGTGCCAGCAGCCCTTCACTAGCGCGCGAGCAGTACTTC	CASSPSLAREQYF
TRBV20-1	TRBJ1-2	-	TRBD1	TGCAGTGCTGCGAATCGACAGGGGGATGGCTACACCTTC	CSAANRQGDGYTF
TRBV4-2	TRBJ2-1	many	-	TGTGCCAGCAGCCAAGATAAATCTGAGCAGTTCTTC	CASSQDKSEQFF
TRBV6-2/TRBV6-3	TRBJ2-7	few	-	TGTGCCAGCAGCAGTGCAGATAACTACGAGCAGTACTTC	CASSSADNYEQYF
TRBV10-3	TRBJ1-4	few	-	TGTGCCATCAGCCCGGGAGGAAGTGAAAAACTGTTTTTT	CAISPGGSEKLFF
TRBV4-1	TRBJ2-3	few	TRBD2	TGCGCCAGCAGCCAAGCCTATCCGAGGGGAGCGGGAGGCCCTTCAACAGATACGCAGTATTTT	CASSQAYPRGAGGPSTDTQYF
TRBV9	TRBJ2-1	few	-	TGTGCCAGCAGCGTAGATCCAGCCTACAATGAGCAGTTCTTC	CASSVDPAYNEQFF
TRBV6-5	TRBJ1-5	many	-	TGTGCCAGCAGTAAGATAGAGGGGAATCAGCCCCAGCATTTT	CASSKIEGNQPQHF
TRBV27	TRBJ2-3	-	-	TGTGCCAGCAGTTCCAACGGTCCCTCGTTGGATACGCAGTATTTT	CASSSNGPSLDTQYF
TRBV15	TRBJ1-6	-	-	TGTGCCACCAGCAGAGTGGCAAGTTTTTATAATTCACCCCTCCACTTT	CATSRVASFYNSPLHF
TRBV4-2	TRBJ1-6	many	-	TGTGCCAGCAGCCAAGATGCAGGGACCTATAATTCACCCCTCCACTTT	CASSQDAGTYNSPLHF
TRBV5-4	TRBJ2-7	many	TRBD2	TGTGCCAGCAGCCCCGAGAGGTCGAGCGGGAGAGCCTACGAGCAGTACTTC	CASSPERSSGRAYEQYF
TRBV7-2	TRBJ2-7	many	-	TGTGCCAGCAGCACAGACCACTACGAGCAGTACTTC	CASSTDHYEQYF
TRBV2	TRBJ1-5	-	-	TGTGCCAGCCAAAAAGAGCAGAATCAGCCCCAGCATTTT	CASQKEQNQPQHF
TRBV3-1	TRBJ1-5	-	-	TGTGCCTCCGGAGTTCGGGGTGGGGGGCCGCCCCAGCATTTT	CASGVRGGGPPQHF
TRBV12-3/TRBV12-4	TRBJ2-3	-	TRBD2	TGTGCCAGCAGCACGGGACTATCAAACCAAGGCACAGATACGCAGTATTTT	CASSTGLSNQGTDTQYF
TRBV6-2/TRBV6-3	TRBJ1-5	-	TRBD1	TGTGCCAGTCAGGGGGCGAAAAATCAGCCCCAGCATTTT	CASQGAKNQPQHF
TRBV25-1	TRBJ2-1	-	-	TGTGCCAGCAGTGAAGAGACAGCTTACAATGAGCAGTTCTTC	CASSEETAYNEQFF
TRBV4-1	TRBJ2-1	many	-	TGCGCCAGCAGCCAAGACCCCCGCCCCAGCTCCTACAATGAGCAGTTCTTC	CASSQDPRPSSYNEQFF
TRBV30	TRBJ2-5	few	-	TGTGCCTGGAATATAGGATTCCAAGAGACCCAGTACTTC	CAWNIGFQETQYF
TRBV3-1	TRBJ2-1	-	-	TGTGCCAGCAGCCAAGGGTCTCCCGTCCGGGATGAGCAGTTCTTC	CASSQGSPVRDEQFF
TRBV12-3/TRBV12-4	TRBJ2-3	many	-	TGTGCCAGCACCCTTTGGGGGAGCGCAGATACGCAGTATTTT	CASTLWGSADTQYF
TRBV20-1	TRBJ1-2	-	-	TGCAGTGCTAGGTGGGGGTATGGCTACACCTTC	CSARWGYGYTF
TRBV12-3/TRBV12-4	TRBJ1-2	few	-	TGTGCCAGCAGTGCTGACAGGGGCTACACCTTC	CASSADRGYTF
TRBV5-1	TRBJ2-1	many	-	TGCGCCAGCAGCCAGGGTGGGGGATACAATGAGCAGTTCTTC	CASSQGGGYNEQFF
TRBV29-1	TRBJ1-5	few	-	TGCAGCGTCGGTGGGTGGGGGGAAAATCAGCCCCAGCATTTT	CSVGGWGENQPQHF
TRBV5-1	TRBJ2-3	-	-	TGCGCCAGCACCTCACCCAGGGACGACCCAGATACGCAGTATTTT	CASTSPRDDPDTQYF
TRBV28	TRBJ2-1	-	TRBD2	TGTGCCAGCCTTCTTGGGACTAGCGGCCTCTCCTCCTACAATGAGCAGTTCTTC	CASLLGTSGLSSYNEQFF
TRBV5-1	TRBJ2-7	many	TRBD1	TGCGCCAGCAGAACCGGGACAGGCGATACCTACGAGCAGTACTTC	CASRTGTGDTYEQYF
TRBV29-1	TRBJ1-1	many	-	TGCAGCGCTATGGGAAACACTGAAGCTTTCTTT	CSAMGNTEAFF
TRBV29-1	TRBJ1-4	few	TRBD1	TGCAGCGTTGGACAGGGCGCAACTAATGAAAAACTGTTTTTT	CSVGQGATNEKLFF
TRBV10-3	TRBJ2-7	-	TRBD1	TGTGCCATCAGTGAGTCCAGGACAGGATCCTACGAGCAGTACTTC	CAISESRTGSYEQYF
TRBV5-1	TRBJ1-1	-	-	TGCGCCAGCAGCTCGGACGGGGGGAACACTGAAGCTTTCTTT	CASSSDGGNTEAFF
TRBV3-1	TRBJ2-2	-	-	TGTGCCAGCGGCTCCTCCACGAACACCGGGGAGCTGTTTTTT	CASGSSTNTGELFF
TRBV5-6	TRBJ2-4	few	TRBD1	TGTGCCAGCAGCACCTGGGACAGTAAAAACATTCAGTACTTC	CASSTWDSKNIQYF
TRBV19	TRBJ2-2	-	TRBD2	TGTGCCAGTAGTAAAGCTAGCGGGCTAAACACCGGGGAGCTGTTTTTT	CASSKASGLNTGELFF
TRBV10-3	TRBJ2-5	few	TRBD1	TGTGCCATCAGTGCCCAACAGGGGACCCAAGAGACCCAGTACTTC	CAISAQQGTQETQYF
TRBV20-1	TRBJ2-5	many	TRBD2	TGCAGCGGGGGGGCGGAAGAGACCCAGTACTTC	CSGGAEETQYF
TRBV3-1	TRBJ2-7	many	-	TGTGCCAGCTCACCACCAGGGCGGTACGAGCAGTACTTC	CASSPPGRYEQYF
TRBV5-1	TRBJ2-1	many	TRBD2	TGCGCCAGCAGCTTCGGCGGGGGGGCCTACAATGAGCAGTTCTTC	CASSFGGGAYNEQFF
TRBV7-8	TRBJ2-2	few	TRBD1	TGTGCCAGCAGCCTCCAGGGGGCTGGCGGGGAGCTGTTTTTT	CASSLQGAGGELFF
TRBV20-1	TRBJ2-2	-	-	TGCAGTGCTCGACAGTCCACTCACGGCGGGGAGCTGTTTTTT	CSARQSTHGGELFF
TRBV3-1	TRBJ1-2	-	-	TGTGCCAGCAGCCAAGGCGGATGGAGGGCGGATGGCTACACCTTC	CASSQGGWRADGYTF
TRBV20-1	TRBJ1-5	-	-	TGCAGTGCTAGGGAACAGGGAGGGGGGCCCCAGCATTTT	CSAREQGGGPQHF
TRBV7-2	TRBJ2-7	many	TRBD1	TGTGCCAGCAGCCCAAGGGACAGGGCCTACGAGCAGTACTTC	CASSPRDRAYEQYF
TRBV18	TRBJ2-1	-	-	TGTGCCAGCTCCGCGAGCGGGTTCTCCTACAATGAGCAGTTCTTC	CASSASGFSYNEQFF
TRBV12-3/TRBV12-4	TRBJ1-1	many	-	TGTGCCAGCAGCCTCCGCAGAATGAACACTGAAGCTTTCTTT	CASSLRRMNTEAFF
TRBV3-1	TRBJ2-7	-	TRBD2	TGTGCCAGCAGCTTTAGCGGGAGGGGCTACGAGCAGTACTTC	CASSFSGRGYEQYF
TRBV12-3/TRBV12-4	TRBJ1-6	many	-	TGTGCCAGCACCAAGAGTGGATATAATTCACCCCTCCACTTT	CASTKSGYNSPLHF